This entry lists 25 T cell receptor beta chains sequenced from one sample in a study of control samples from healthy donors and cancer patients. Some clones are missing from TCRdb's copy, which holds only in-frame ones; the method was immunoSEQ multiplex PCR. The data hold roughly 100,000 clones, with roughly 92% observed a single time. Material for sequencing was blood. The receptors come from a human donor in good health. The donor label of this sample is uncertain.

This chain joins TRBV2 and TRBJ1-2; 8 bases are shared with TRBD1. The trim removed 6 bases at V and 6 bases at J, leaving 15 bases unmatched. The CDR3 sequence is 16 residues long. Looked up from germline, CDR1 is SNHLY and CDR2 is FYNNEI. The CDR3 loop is CASRGGRGRTQDGYTF. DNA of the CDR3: TGTGCCAGCAGGGGAGGCAGGGGGCGAACCCAGGATGGCTACACCTTC. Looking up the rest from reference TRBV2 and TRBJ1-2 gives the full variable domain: EPEVTQTPSHQVTQMGQEVILRCVPISNHLYFYWYRQILGQKVEFLVSFYNNEISEKSEIFDDQFSVERPDGSNFTLKIRSTKLEDSAMYFCASRGGRGRTQDGYTFGSGTRLTVV.

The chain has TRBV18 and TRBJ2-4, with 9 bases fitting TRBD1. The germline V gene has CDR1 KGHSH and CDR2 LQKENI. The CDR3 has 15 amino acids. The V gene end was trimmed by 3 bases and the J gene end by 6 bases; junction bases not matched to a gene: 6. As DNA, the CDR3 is TGTGCCAGCTCACCGGGACAGGGTTCTATAAACATTCAGTACTTC. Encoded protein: CASSPGQGSINIQYF.

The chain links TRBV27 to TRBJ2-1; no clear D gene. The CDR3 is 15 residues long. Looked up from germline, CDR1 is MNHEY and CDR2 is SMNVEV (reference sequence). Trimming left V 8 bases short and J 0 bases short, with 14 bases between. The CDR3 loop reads CASGNLPSSYNEQFF. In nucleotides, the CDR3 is TGTGCCAGCGGAAACCTACCGAGCTCCTACAATGAGCAGTTCTTC.

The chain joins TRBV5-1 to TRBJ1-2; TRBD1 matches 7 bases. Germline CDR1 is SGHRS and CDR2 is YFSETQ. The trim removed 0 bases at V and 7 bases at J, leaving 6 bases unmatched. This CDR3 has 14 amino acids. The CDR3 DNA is TGCGCCAGCAGCTTGGTGGGACAGCCGGGTGGCTACACCTTC. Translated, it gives CASSLVGQPGGYTF.

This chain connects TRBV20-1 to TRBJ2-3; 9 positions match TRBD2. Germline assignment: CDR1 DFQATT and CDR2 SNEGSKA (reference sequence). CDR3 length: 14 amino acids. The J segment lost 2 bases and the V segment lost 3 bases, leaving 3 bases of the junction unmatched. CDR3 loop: CSASGGGATDTQYF. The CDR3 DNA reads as TGCAGTGCTAGTGGCGGGGGGGCCACAGATACGCAGTATTTT.

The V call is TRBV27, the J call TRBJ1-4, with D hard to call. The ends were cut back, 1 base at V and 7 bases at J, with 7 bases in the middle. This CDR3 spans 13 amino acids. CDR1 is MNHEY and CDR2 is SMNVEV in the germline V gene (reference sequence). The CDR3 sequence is CASSLFGVEKLFF. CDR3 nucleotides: TGTGCCAGCAGTTTATTCGGGGTTGAAAAACTGTTTTTT.

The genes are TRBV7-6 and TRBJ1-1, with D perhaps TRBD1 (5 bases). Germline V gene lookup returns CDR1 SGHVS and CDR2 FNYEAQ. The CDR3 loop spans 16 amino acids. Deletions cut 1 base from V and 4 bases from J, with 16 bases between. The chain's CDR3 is CASSLEVGTSGTEAFF. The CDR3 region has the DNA TGTGCCAGCAGCTTAGAAGTCGGGACGAGTGGCACTGAAGCTTTCTTT.

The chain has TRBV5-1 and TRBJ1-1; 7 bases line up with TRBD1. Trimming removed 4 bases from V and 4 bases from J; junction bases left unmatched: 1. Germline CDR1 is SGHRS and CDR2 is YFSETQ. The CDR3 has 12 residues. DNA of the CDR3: TGCGCCAGCAGCGCAGGGGGCACTGAAGCTTTCTTT. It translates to CASSAGGTEAFF. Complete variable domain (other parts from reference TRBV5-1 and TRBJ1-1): KAGVTQTPRYLIKTRGQQVTLSCSPISGHRSVSWYQQTPGQGLQFLFEYFSETQRNKGNFPGRFSGRQFSNSRSEMNVSTLELGDSALYLCASSAGGTEAFFGQGTRLTVV.

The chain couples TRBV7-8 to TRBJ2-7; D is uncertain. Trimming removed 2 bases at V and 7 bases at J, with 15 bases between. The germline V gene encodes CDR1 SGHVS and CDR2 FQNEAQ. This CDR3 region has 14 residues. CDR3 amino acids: CASSLRAQFGEQYF. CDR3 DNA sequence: TGTGCCAGCAGCTTACGGGCCCAGTTCGGAGAGCAGTACTTC. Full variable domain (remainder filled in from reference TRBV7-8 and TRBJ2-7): GAGVSQSPRYKVAKRGQDVALRCDPISGHVSLFWYQQALGQGPEFLTYFQNEAQLDKSGLPSDRFFAERPEGSVSTLKIQRTQQEDSAVYLCASSLRAQFGEQYFGPGTRLTVT.

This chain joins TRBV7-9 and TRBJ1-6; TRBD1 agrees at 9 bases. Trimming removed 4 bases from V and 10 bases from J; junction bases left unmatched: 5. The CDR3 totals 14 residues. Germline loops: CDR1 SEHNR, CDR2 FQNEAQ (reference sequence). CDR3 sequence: CASSSGTGQSPLHF. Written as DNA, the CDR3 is TGTGCCAGCAGCTCCGGGACAGGGCAATCACCCCTCCACTTT.

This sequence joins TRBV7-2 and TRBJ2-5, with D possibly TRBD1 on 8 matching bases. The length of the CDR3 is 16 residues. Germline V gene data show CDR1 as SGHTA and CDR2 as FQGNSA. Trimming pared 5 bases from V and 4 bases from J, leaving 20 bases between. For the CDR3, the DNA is TGTGCCAGCAGCCTAGGGGGGGGACAGGCGACAGAGACCCAGTACTTC. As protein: CASSLGGGQATETQYF.

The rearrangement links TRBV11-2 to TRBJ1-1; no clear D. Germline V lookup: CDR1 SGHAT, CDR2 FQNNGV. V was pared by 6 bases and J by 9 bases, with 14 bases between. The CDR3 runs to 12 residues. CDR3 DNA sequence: TGTGCCAGCAGAAAAGCAGACCAGAAAGCTTTCTTT. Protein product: CASRKADQKAFF. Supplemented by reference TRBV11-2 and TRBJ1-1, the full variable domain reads EAGVAQSPRYKIIEKRQSVAFWCNPISGHATLYWYQQILGQGPKLLIQFQNNGVVDDSQLPKDRFSAERLKGVDSTLKIQPAKLEDSAVYLCASRKADQKAFFGQGTRLTVV.

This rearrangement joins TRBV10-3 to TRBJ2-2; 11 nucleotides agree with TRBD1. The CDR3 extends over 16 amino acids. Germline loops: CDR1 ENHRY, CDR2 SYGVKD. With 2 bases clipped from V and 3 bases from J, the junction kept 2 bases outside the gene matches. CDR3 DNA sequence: TGTGCCATCAGTGAGGGGACAGGGGGACACACCGGGGAGCTGTTTTTT. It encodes CAISEGTGGHTGELFF.

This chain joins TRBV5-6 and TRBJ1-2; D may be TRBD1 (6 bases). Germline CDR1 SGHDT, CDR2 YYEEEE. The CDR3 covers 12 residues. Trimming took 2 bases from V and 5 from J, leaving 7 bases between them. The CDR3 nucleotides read TGTGCCAGCAGCTTAACAGGGTATGGCTACACCTTC. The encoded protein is CASSLTGYGYTF. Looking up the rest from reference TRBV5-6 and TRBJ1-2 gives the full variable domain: DAGVTQSPTHLIKTRGQQVTLRCSPKSGHDTVSWYQQALGQGPQFIFQYYEEEERQRGNFPDRFSGHQFPNYSSELNVNALLLGDSALYLCASSLTGYGYTFGSGTRLTVV.

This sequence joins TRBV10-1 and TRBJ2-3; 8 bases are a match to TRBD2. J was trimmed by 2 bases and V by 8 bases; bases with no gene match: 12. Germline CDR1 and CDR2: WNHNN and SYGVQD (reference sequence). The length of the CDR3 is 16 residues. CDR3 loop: CASSRSRGGPTDTQYF. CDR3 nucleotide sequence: TGCGCCAGCTCCCGATCTCGGGGGGGGCCCACAGATACGCAGTATTTT.

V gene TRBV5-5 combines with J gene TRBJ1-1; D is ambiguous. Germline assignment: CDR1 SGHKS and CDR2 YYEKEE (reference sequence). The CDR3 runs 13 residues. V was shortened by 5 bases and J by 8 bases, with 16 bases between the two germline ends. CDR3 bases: TGTGCCAGCAGTCCGATTTGGACGGGCGAAGCTTTCTTT. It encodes CASSPIWTGEAFF.

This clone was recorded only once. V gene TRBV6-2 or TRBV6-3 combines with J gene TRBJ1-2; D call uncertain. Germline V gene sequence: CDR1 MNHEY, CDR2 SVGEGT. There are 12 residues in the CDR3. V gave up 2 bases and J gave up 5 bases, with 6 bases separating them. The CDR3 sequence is CASSYLQYGYTF. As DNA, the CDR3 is TGTGCCAGCAGTTACCTACAGTATGGCTACACCTTC.

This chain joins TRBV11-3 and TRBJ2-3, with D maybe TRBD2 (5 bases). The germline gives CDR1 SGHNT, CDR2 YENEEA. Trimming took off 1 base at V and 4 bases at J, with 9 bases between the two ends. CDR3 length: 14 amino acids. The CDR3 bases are TGTGCCAGCAGCTTAGCCGGGGTATCAGATACGCAGTATTTT. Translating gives CASSLAGVSDTQYF.

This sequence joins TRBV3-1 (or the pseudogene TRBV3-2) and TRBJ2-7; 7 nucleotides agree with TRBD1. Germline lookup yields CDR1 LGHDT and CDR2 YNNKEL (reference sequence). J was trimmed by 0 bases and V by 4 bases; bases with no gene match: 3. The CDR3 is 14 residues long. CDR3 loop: CASSRAGGSYEQYV. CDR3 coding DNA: TGTGCCAGCAGCCGAGCAGGGGGCTCCTACGAGCAGTACGTC.

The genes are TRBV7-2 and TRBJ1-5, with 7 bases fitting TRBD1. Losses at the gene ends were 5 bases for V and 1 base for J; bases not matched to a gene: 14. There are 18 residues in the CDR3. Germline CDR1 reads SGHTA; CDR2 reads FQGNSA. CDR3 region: CASSLRPRQGTSNQPQHF. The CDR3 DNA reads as TGTGCCAGCAGCCTGAGACCCAGACAGGGTACGAGCAATCAGCCCCAGCATTTT.

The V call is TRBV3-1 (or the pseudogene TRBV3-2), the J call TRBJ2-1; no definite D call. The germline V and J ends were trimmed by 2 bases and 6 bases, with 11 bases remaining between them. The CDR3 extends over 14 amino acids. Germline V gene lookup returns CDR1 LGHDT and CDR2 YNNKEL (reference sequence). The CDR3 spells CASSQRGHANEQFF. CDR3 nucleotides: TGTGCCAGCAGCCAACGCGGCCACGCCAATGAGCAGTTCTTC.

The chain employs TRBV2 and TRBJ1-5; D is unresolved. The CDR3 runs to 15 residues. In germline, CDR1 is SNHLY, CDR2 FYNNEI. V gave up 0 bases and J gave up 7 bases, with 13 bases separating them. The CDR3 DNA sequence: TGTGCCAGCAGTGAAGCGAGCAGGAGGTCGCAGCCCCAGCATTTT. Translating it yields CASSEASRRSQPQHF.

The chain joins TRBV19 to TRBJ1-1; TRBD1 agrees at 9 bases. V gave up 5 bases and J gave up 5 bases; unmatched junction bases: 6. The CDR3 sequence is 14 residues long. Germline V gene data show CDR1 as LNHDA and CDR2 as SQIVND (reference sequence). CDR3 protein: CASSPGQGGTEAFF. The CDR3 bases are TGTGCCAGTAGTCCGGGACAGGGTGGAACTGAAGCTTTCTTT.

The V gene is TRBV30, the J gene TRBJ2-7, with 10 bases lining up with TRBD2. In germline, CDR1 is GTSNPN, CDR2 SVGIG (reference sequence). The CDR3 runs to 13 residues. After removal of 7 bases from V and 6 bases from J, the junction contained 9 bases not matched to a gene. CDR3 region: CAFKLAGGSEQYF. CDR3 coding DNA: TGTGCCTTCAAATTAGCGGGGGGTTCCGAGCAGTACTTC.

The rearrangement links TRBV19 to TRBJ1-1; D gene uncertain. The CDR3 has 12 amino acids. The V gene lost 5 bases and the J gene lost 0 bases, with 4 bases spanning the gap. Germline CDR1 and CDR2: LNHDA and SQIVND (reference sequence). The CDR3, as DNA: TGTGCCAGTAGTCCCATGAACACTGAAGCTTTCTTT. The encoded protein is CASSPMNTEAFF.